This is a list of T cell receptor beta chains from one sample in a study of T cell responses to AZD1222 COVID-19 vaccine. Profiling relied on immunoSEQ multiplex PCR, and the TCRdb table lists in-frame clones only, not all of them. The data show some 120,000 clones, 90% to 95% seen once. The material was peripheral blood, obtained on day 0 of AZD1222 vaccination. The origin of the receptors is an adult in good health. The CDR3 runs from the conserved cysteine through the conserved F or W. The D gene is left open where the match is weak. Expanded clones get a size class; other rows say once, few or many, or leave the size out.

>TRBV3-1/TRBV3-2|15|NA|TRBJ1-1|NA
CASSQNRVRGTEAFF
TGTGCCAGCAGCCAGAACAGGGTCCGGGGCACTGAAGCTTTCTTT
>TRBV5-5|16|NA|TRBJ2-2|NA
CASSLGRRTSTGELFF
TGTGCCAGCAGCTTGGGGCGACGAACGAGTACCGGGGAGCTGTTTTTT
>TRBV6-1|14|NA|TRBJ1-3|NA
CASSDLGFGNTIYF
TGTGCCAGCAGTGATTTGGGCTTTGGAAACACCATATATTTT
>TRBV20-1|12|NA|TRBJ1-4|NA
CSASDSNEKLFF
TGCAGTGCTAGTGACTCAAATGAAAAACTGTTTTTT
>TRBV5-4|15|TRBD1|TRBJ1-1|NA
CASSPTGTANTEAFF
TGTGCCAGCAGCCCTACCGGGACAGCGAACACTGAAGCTTTCTTT
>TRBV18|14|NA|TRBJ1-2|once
CASSPSKDSYGYTF
TGTGCCAGCTCACCGTCGAAGGACAGCTATGGCTACACCTTC
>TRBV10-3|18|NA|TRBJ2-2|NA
CAISEAGQTGADTGELFF
TGTGCCATCAGTGAGGCAGGGCAGACGGGGGCGGACACCGGGGAGCTGTTTTTT
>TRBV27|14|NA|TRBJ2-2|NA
CASRGKFQTGELFF
TGTGCCAGCAGGGGAAAGTTCCAGACCGGGGAGCTGTTTTTT
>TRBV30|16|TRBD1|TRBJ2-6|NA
CAWKGQGTNGANVLTF
TGTGCCTGGAAGGGACAGGGGACGAACGGGGCCAACGTCCTGACTTTC
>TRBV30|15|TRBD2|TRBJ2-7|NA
CAWRVTGTSGNEQYF
TGTGCCTGGAGGGTAACCGGGACTAGCGGGAACGAGCAGTACTTC
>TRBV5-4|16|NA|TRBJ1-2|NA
CASSYAVTGANYGYTF
TGTGCCAGCAGCTACGCGGTGACGGGAGCGAACTATGGCTACACCTTC
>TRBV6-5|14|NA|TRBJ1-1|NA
CASSLRGRGTEAFF
TGTGCCAGCAGTCTTAGGGGACGGGGCACTGAAGCTTTCTTT
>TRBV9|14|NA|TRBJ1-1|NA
CASSAQGGITEAFF
TGTGCCAGCAGCGCTCAGGGTGGGATCACTGAAGCTTTCTTT